This T cell receptor (beta chain) was sequenced in a study of post-analysis software for immune sequencing data. Findings and limits, study-wide: Normalized Chao1 diversity was significantly lower in multiple sclerosis patients than in controls. The F measure placed samples prepared in the same batch into strongly shared clusters.

This clonotype was counted only a few times. The antigen remains unidentified. Libraries were made from TCR beta cDNA, and they carried unique molecular identifiers. TCRdb reprocessed the PCR reads with MiXCR, giving one entry per CDR3 protein. The data contain some 500,000 distinct CDR3 sequences, approximately 45% of them singletons. This TCR came from a girl aged 10 to 17 with multiple sclerosis. Sequencing used blood.

CDR3 loop: CASSLGTSGRVYNEQFF. The CDR3 region has the DNA TGCGCCAGCAGCCTGGGGACTAGCGGGAGGGTGTACAATGAGCAGTTCTTC. V is TRBV5-1 and J is TRBJ2-1; 16 nucleotides agree with TRBD2. Germline CDR1 SGHRS, CDR2 YFSETQ. V gave up 4 bases and J gave up 4 bases; unmatched junction bases: 5. The CDR3 totals 17 residues.